This record concerns one TCR beta chain sequence. The antigen is not known. This specimen belongs to a study of radiotherapy plus CTLA-4 blockade in lung cancer. Study details: An objective response was seen in under 20% of patients, and disease control in 25% to 40%. Overall study results and limits: Peripheral blood showed expansion of tumor-derived TCR clones after radiotherapy and ipilimumab.

This table comes from immunoSEQ multiplex PCR, and its TCRdb copy is limited to in-frame clones, with some not included. Of about 32,000 clones in the sample, approximately 75% were seen once. There are 15 residues in the CDR3. From germline, CDR1 is MGHDK and CDR2 SYGVNS. V dropped 2 bases and J dropped 4 bases, with 14 bases sitting between them. Patients had chemo-refractory metastatic non-small-cell lung cancer and received focal radiation plus CTLA-4 blockade that used ipilimumab. The TCR sequence derives from a human donor with non-small cell lung cancer that progressed on radiotherapy plus ipilimumab. Source: peripheral blood, taken from a patient treated with radiotherapy plus ipilimumab. The V gene is TRBV25-1, the J gene TRBJ1-2; tentatively, D is TRBD1 (5 bases). The CDR3 spells CASSERAGWFYGYTF. CDR3 nucleotide sequence: TGTGCCAGCAGTGAAAGGGCAGGGTGGTTCTATGGCTACACCTTC.